Each of the 27 T cell receptor beta chains below was sequenced from the same sample in a study of neurological immune-mediated disorders. TCRdb reprocessed the 5' RACE reads via MiXCR and lists one record per CDR3 protein. The table has about 55,000 distinct CDR3 sequences, roughly 4.6% seen once; the top ten hold about 3.1%. The specimen sequenced was PBMCs. These receptors all come from a man aged 45-65 years with multiple sclerosis.

At least ten counts were recorded for this clonotype. The chain uses TRBV28 and TRBJ2-7, with TRBD1 as a possible D gene (6 bases). Germline V CDR1 and CDR2: MDHEN, SYDVKM. Trimming cost V 5 bases and J 0 bases, with 20 bases left between them. There are 17 residues in the CDR3. CDR3 nucleotide sequence: TGTGCCAGCAGTCCACCCTCCGGACAGAAGAGCTCCTACGAGCAGTACTTC. Translation gives CASSPPSGQKSSYEQYF. Drawing the rest from reference TRBV28 and TRBJ2-7, the complete variable domain is DVKVTQSSRYLVKRTGEKVFLECVQDMDHENMFWYRQDPGLGLRLIYFSYDVKMKEKGDIPEGYSVSREKKERFSLILESASTNQTSMYLCASSPPSGQKSSYEQYFGPGTRLTVT.

There are many counts of this clonotype. V gene TRBV2 combines with J gene TRBJ1-4; the match to TRBD1 covers 9 bases. CDR3 length equals 14 residues. With V trimmed by 7 bases and J by 5 bases, 5 bases remained unmatched. The germline gives CDR1 SNHLY, CDR2 FYNNEI. Here the CDR3 reads CASMQDRGNEKLFF. In DNA form, the CDR3 reads TGTGCCAGCATGCAGGACAGGGGCAATGAAAAACTGTTTTTT.

This clonotype was observed many times. The chain recombines TRBV5-1 with TRBJ2-1; D may correspond to TRBD1 or TRBD2 (5 bases each). Trimming removed 0 bases at V and 2 bases at J, with 9 bases between. CDR1 and CDR2 from the germline V gene are SGHRS and YFSETQ. The CDR3 length is 15 residues. CDR3 bases: TGCGCCAGCAGCTTGGGAGTGGGGGCCTACAATGAGCAGTTCTTC. This codes for CASSLGVGAYNEQFF.

V is TRBV10-2 and J is TRBJ2-5, with D possibly TRBD1 on 5 matching bases. The V gene lost 5 bases and the J gene lost 2 bases, with 6 bases spanning the gap. The germline V gene encodes CDR1 WSHSY and CDR2 SAAADI. This CDR3 has 12 residues. The DNA for the CDR3 is TGCGCCAGCAGTACAGGACAAGAGACCCAGTACTTC. It yields the protein CASSTGQETQYF.

This clonotype was counted ten times or more. J is TRBJ2-7 and V is TRBV5-1; tentative D call: TRBD1 (7 bases). Looked up from germline, CDR1 is SGHRS and CDR2 is YFSETQ. V was clipped by 3 bases and J by 3 bases, with 22 bases between them. The CDR3 runs to 17 residues. CDR3 DNA sequence: TGCGCCAGCAGCTCCGGCGGAGGGGGCGTTTCATACTACGAGCAGTACTTC. Its protein product is CASSSGGGGVSYYEQYF.

This clonotype showed up many times. V gene TRBV19 combines with J gene TRBJ1-5, with 7 nucleotides matching TRBD1. This CDR3 is built from 16 residues. V trimming: 9 bases; J trimming: 6 bases; junction bases outside the gene matches: 17. Germline V gives CDR1 LNHDA, CDR2 SQIVND (reference sequence). The CDR3 loop is CASIDKGAFHGQPQHF. CDR3 bases: TGTGCCAGCATAGACAAGGGGGCCTTTCATGGTCAGCCCCAGCATTTT.

This clonotype was counted ten times or more. The chain joins TRBV5-1 to TRBJ2-3; unclear D gene. The V and J ends lost 3 bases and 6 bases respectively, with 11 bases between them. Germline lookup yields CDR1 SGHRS and CDR2 YFSETQ. The CDR3 length is 13 residues. CDR3 DNA sequence: TGCGCCAGCAGCTCGGCCCGATCCGATACGCAGTATTTT. Translated: CASSSARSDTQYF.

The chain carries TRBV29-1 and TRBJ2-7; perhaps TRBD1 as D (6 bases). V was shortened by 0 bases and J by 0 bases, with 12 bases between the two germline ends. The germline V gene encodes CDR1 SQVTM and CDR2 ANQGSEA. The CDR3 totals 15 residues. The CDR3 nucleotides are TGCAGCGTTGAAGATCCCAGGACAGACTCCTACGAGCAGTACTTC. This sequence encodes CSVEDPRTDSYEQYF.

This clonotype was detected ten times or more. The chain joins TRBV10-3 to TRBJ2-7; TRBD2 aligns across 7 bases. V lost 0 bases to trimming and J lost 2 bases; unmatched junction nucleotides: 4. The CDR3 contains 15 residues. CDR1 is ENHRY, CDR2 SYGVKD, per germline. The CDR3 here is CAISESAGLAYEQYF. The CDR3 bases are TGTGCCATCAGTGAGTCAGCGGGATTGGCCTACGAGCAGTACTTC.

This clonotype was observed many times. The rearrangement joins TRBV5-1 to TRBJ2-2; D not certain. Trimming removed 4 bases from V and 6 bases from J, with 4 bases in between. Per the germline V gene, CDR1 is SGHRS and CDR2 is YFSETQ. This CDR3 has 11 residues. CDR3 protein: CASSHAGELFF. The CDR3 coding sequence is TGCGCCAGCAGCCACGCCGGGGAGCTGTTTTTT.

On this clonotype: It may be a read error: a sequence one base away is much more abundant. The V and J genes are TRBV3-1 and TRBJ2-7; the match to TRBD1 covers 7 bases. The CDR3 totals 12 residues. Germline V gene data show CDR1 as LGHDT and CDR2 as YNNKEL (reference sequence). J was trimmed by 1 base and V by 10 bases; bases with no gene match: 4. The CDR3 spells CATGQMSYEQYF. Written as DNA, the CDR3 is TGTGCCACGGGACAGATGTCCTACGAGCAGTACTTC.

This clonotype was observed at least ten times. The CDR3 loop reads CAIGAGPSYEQYF. Written as DNA, the CDR3 is TGTGCCATCGGAGCGGGTCCATCCTACGAGCAGTACTTC. The rearrangement joins TRBV10-3 to TRBJ2-7; tentative D call: TRBD2 (6 bases). CDR1 and CDR2 (germline): ENHRY, SYGVKD. CDR3 length equals 13 residues. V shed 8 bases and J shed 1 base, with 12 bases lying between them.

Details on this clonotype: The junction departs from the called germline gene at one end, perhaps through a read error. This chain connects TRBV4-2 to TRBJ1-6; 11 bases agree with TRBD1. From germline, CDR1 is LGHNA and CDR2 YNFKEQ. This CDR3 comprises 17 residues. In DNA form, the CDR3 reads TGTGCCAGCAGCCAAGGTGGATGGGACAGGGGGATTTCACCCCTCAACTTT. Translated: CASSQGGWDRGISPLNF.

This clonotype was seen ten or more times. The J gene is TRBJ2-1, the V gene TRBV10-3; D not certain. V dropped 8 bases and J dropped 0 bases, with 11 bases sitting between them. This CDR3 has 14 amino acids. Germline CDR1 reads ENHRY; CDR2 reads SYGVKD. CDR3 loop: CAISDRSSYNEQFF. CDR3 bases: TGTGCCATCTCTGACCGGAGCTCCTACAATGAGCAGTTCTTC.

The sample holds many counts of this clonotype. This chain links TRBV7-9 with TRBJ2-7, with D maybe TRBD2 (6 bases). Germline V CDR1 and CDR2: SEHNR, FQNEAQ (reference sequence). The V end was cut by 0 bases, the J end by 5 bases, with 8 bases between. The CDR3 consists of 13 residues. The chain's CDR3 is CASSLAGSNEQYF. The CDR3 region has the DNA TGTGCCAGCAGCTTAGCCGGGAGCAACGAGCAGTACTTC.

This clonotype was seen at least ten times. CDR3 in DNA: TGTGCCAGCAGCCCTGGGGACACACCTAATTCACCCCTCCACTTT. Protein sequence: CASSPGDTPNSPLHF. The chain links TRBV7-9 to TRBJ1-6; the D gene is possibly TRBD1 (6 bases). Trimming shortened V by 5 bases and J by 6 bases, and 14 bases separated the two germline ends. CDR3 size: 15 residues. Germline V CDR1 and CDR2: SEHNR, FQNEAQ (reference sequence).

This clonotype came up many times. The chain carries TRBV5-1 and TRBJ1-4; possibly TRBD1 for D (6 bases). Trimming shortened V by 4 bases and J by 3 bases, and 16 bases separated the two germline ends. Germline V gene sequence: CDR1 SGHRS, CDR2 YFSETQ. The CDR3 runs to 16 residues. The CDR3 region is CASSLTSQGSNEKLFF. The CDR3 DNA reads TGCGCCAGCAGCCTAACTTCACAGGGCTCTAATGAAAAACTGTTTTTT. Filled out from reference TRBV5-1 and TRBJ1-4, the complete variable domain reads KAGVTQTPRYLIKTRGQQVTLSCSPISGHRSVSWYQQTPGQGLQFLFEYFSETQRNKGNFPGRFSGRQFSNSRSEMNVSTLELGDSALYLCASSLTSQGSNEKLFFGSGTQLSVL.

The table lists this clonotype with many counts. The chain carries TRBV12-3 or TRBV12-4 and TRBJ2-7; 12 bases match TRBD1. The CDR3 is 13 amino acids. Losses at the gene ends were 5 bases for V and 7 bases for J; bases not matched to a gene: 3. DNA of the CDR3: TGTGCCAGCAGTCGGGGACAGGGGGCAGAGCAGTACTTC. Protein product: CASSRGQGAEQYF.

Many counts were recorded for this clonotype. This sequence joins TRBV28 and TRBJ2-7; D not certain. V was cut by 6 bases and J by 4 bases, with 10 bases left in between. Per the germline V gene, CDR1 is MDHEN and CDR2 is SYDVKM. The CDR3 is made up of 12 amino acids. For the CDR3, the DNA is TGTGCCAGCAGCTCTAGTTTGTACGAGCAGTACTTC. It is translated as CASSSSLYEQYF.

This clonotype was detected many times. This chain links TRBV20-1 with TRBJ1-1; possible D gene TRBD1, 6 bases. The CDR3 is 14 residues long. Germline values: CDR1 DFQATT, CDR2 SNEGSKA (reference sequence). The V end was cut by 5 bases, the J end by 3 bases, with 16 bases between. CDR3 sequence reads: CSASLQGGHTEAFF. In DNA, the CDR3 is TGCAGTGCTTCCTTACAAGGGGGACACACTGAAGCTTTCTTT.

Many counts were recorded for this clonotype. V is TRBV7-2 and J is TRBJ2-3; TRBD2 aligns across 9 bases. Germline-derived CDR1 and CDR2 are SGHTA and FQGNSA. J gave up 4 bases and V 3 bases, and 2 bases lay outside the gene matches. The length of the CDR3 is 14 residues. The CDR3 here is CASSFSGGADTQYF. DNA for the CDR3: TGTGCCAGCAGCTTTAGCGGGGGCGCAGATACGCAGTATTTT. The full variable domain, in which reference TRBV7-2 and TRBJ2-3 provide the parts outside the CDR3, is GAGVSQSPSNKVTEKGKDVELRCDPISGHTALYWYRQSLGQGLEFLIYFQGNSAPDKSGLPSDRFSAERTGGSVSTLTIQRTQQEDSAVYLCASSFSGGADTQYFGPGTRLTVL.

This clonotype was counted at least ten times. The V and J genes are TRBV6-2 or TRBV6-3 and TRBJ2-3; TRBD2 is a possible D gene (5 bases). The V end lost 0 bases, the J end lost 4 bases, and 14 bases lay between the germline ends. CDR1 is MNHEY, CDR2 SVGEGT, per germline. The CDR3 extends over 16 amino acids. CDR3 sequence reads: CASSYSGGPAADTQYF. The CDR3 DNA reads as TGTGCCAGCAGTTACTCGGGCGGGCCTGCAGCAGATACGCAGTATTTT.

This clonotype was found many times. The gene calls are TRBV5-1 and TRBJ2-2; D might be TRBD2 (6 bases). This CDR3 has 15 residues. Germline CDR1 is SGHRS and CDR2 is YFSETQ. V shed 0 bases and J shed 6 bases, with 12 bases lying between them. The CDR3 DNA follows: TGCGCCAGCAGCTTGGAAGGATGGGGGGCCGGGGAGCTGTTTTTT. It yields the protein CASSLEGWGAGELFF.

This clonotype was detected ten times or more. This sequence joins TRBV7-9 and TRBJ2-1; unclear D gene. V was clipped by 11 bases and J by 7 bases, with 21 bases between them. This CDR3 region has 14 residues. Germline V gene lookup returns CDR1 SEHNR and CDR2 FQNEAQ (reference sequence). The CDR3 nucleotides are TGTGCCCCTCGAGTTGGAGATCGAAGGAATGAGCAGTTCTTC. Protein sequence: CAPRVGDRRNEQFF.

This clonotype appeared many times. V is TRBV5-1 and J is TRBJ2-4, with 7 bases matching TRBD2. V lost 2 bases and J lost 1; bases outside the gene matches: 0. The CDR3 has 14 residues. Per the germline V gene, CDR1 is SGHRS and CDR2 is YFSETQ. DNA of the CDR3: TGCGCCAGCAGCTTAGCGGGGGCCAAAAACATTCAGTACTTC. This encodes CASSLAGAKNIQYF. The variable domain in full, completed from reference TRBV5-1 and TRBJ2-4, reads KAGVTQTPRYLIKTRGQQVTLSCSPISGHRSVSWYQQTPGQGLQFLFEYFSETQRNKGNFPGRFSGRQFSNSRSEMNVSTLELGDSALYLCASSLAGAKNIQYFGAGTRLSVL.

CDR3 amino acids: CASSANREPGDIQYF. CDR3 nucleotides: TGTGCCAGCAGCGCAAACCGGGAGCCCGGGGACATTCAGTACTTC. The chain combines TRBV5-6 with TRBJ2-4; perhaps TRBD2 as D (6 bases). CDR3 length equals 15 residues. The germline V gene has CDR1 SGHDT and CDR2 YYEEEE. The V gene lost 4 bases and the J gene lost 8 bases, with 19 bases spanning the gap.

This clonotype was observed at least ten times. The J gene is TRBJ1-6, the V gene TRBV12-3 or TRBV12-4; D is perhaps TRBD1 (5 bases). The CDR3 has 15 residues. Between the trimmed V and J ends, which lost 10 bases and 2 bases, there was a span of 15 bases. CDR3 in DNA: TGTGCCATCAAATACCAGGGAACCTATAATTCACCCCTCCACTTT. Its protein is CAIKYQGTYNSPLHF.